This TCR beta chain appears in the sequencing data of a study of tumor-infiltrating lymphocytes in primary liver carcinoma. About the study: The patients comprised men and women between the ages of 30 and 69 years.

Trimming left V 4 bases short and J 8 bases short, with 18 bases between. The germline V gene has CDR1 SGHAT and CDR2 FQNNGV. This CDR3 has 15 amino acids. Co-extracting RNA and DNA was done with roughly 17-31 mg of unsorted bulk tissue as input. Patients in the cohort were treatment-naive and living with chronic HBV infection. The authors made TCR beta cDNA from approximately 500 ng total RNA with a constant-region primer. Three rounds of nested multiplex PCR with slightly modified ARM-PCR produced TCR beta libraries. Each of the first two PCR rounds ran around 10 cycles with TRBV1-TRBV30 forward and C-beta reverse primers. MiXCR was run by TCRdb on the multiplex PCR reads, yielding one entry per CDR3 protein. The data show more than 55,000 distinct CDR3 sequences, less than 75% seen once.

This clonotype was sampled from a man between 35 and 55 years old with primary liver carcinoma and hepatitis B virus infection. The chain is built from TRBV11-2 and TRBJ2-1; D assignment may be TRBD1 or TRBD2 (6 bases each). Sequencing was carried out using liver tumor tissue from sampling region 2. The subset here: tumor region T2, inferior pole. The CDR3 bases are TGTGCCAGCAGCTCCTGGAGGGGGGCTAAAGATGAGCAGTTCTTC. It is translated as CASSSWRGAKDEQFF.